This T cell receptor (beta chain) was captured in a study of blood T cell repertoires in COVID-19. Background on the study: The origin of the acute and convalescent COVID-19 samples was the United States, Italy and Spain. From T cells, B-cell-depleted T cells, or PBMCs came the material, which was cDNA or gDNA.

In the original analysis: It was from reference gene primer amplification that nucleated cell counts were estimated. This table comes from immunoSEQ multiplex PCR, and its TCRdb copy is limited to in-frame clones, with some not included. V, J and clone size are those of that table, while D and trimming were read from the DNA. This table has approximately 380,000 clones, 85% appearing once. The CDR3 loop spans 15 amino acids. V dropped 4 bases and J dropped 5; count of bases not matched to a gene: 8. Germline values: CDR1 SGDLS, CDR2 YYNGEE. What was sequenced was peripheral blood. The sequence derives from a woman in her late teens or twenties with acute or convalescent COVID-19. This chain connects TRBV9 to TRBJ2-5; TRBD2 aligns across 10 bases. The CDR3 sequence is CASSTSGTVEETQYF. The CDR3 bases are TGTGCCAGCAGCACTAGCGGGACAGTTGAGGAGACCCAGTACTTC.